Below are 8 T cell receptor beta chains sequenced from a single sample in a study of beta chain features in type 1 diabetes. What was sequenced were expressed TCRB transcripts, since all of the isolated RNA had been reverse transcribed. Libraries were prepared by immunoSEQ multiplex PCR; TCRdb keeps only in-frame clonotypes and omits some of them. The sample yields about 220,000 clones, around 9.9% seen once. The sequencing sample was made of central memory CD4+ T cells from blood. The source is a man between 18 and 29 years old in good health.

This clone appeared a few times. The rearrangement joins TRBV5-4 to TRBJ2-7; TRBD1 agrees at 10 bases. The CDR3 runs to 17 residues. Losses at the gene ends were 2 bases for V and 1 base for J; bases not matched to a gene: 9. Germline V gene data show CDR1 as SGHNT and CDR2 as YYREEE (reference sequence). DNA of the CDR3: TGTGCCAGCAGCTTAGGGATGCGACAGGGGGCTTCCTACGAGCAGTACTTC. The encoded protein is CASSLGMRQGASYEQYF.

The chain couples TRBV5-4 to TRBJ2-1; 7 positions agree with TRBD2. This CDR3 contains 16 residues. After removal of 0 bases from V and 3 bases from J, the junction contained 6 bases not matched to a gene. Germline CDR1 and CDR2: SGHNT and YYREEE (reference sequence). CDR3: CASSLAGIAGYNEQFF. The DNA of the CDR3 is TGTGCCAGCAGCTTGGCTGGGATAGCGGGCTACAATGAGCAGTTCTTC. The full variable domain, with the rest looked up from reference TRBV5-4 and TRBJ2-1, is ETGVTQSPTHLIKTRGQQVTLRCSSQSGHNTVSWYQQALGQGPQFIFQYYREEENGRGNFPPRFSGLQFPNYSSELNVNALELDDSALYLCASSLAGIAGYNEQFFGPGTRLTVL.

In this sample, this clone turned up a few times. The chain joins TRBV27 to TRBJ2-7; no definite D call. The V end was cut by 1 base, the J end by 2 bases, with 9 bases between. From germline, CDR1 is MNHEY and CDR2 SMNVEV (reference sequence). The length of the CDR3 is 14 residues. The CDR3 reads CASSLFPATYEQYF. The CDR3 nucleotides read TGTGCCAGCAGTTTATTCCCAGCCACCTACGAGCAGTACTTC.

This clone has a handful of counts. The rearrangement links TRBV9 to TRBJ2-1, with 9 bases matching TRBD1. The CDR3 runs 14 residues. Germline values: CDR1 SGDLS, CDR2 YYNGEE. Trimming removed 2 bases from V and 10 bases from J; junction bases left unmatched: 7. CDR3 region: CASSVLTGGGEQFF. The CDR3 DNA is TGTGCCAGCAGCGTCCTTACAGGGGGCGGCGAGCAGTTCTTC.

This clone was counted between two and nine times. The CDR3 nucleotides are TGTGCCAGCAGCTCTCGAAGCCGCACTAGCGACCTCTCCTACAATGAGCAGTTCTTC. Encoded protein: CASSSRSRTSDLSYNEQFF. The chain recombines TRBV7-9 with TRBJ2-1; 7 nucleotides agree with TRBD2. V gave up 4 bases and J gave up 0 bases; unmatched junction bases: 15. This CDR3 has 19 residues. From germline, CDR1 is SEHNR and CDR2 FQNEAQ (reference sequence).

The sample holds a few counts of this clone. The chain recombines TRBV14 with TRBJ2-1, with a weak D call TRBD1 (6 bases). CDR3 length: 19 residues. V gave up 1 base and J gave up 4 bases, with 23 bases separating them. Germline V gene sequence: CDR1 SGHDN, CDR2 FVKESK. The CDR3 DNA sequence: TGTGCCAGCAGCCAAGGCAGAAGAAAAAACCCCGACAGGTACAATGAGCAGTTCTTC. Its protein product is CASSQGRRKNPDRYNEQFF.

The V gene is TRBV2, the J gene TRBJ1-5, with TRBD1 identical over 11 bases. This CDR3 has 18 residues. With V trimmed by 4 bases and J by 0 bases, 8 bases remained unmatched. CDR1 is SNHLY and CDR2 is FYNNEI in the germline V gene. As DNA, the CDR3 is TGTGCCAGCAGTGGCCGGGACAGGGGGACGCTTAGCAATCAGCCCCAGCATTTT. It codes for CASSGRDRGTLSNQPQHF.

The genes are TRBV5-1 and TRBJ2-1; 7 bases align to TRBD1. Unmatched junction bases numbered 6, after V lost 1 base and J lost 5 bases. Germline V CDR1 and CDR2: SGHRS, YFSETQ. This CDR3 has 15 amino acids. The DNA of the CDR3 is TGCGCCAGCAGCTTGCACCCTGGACAGGACAATGAGCAGTTCTTC. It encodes CASSLHPGQDNEQFF. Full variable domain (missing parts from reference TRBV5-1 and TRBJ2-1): KAGVTQTPRYLIKTRGQQVTLSCSPISGHRSVSWYQQTPGQGLQFLFEYFSETQRNKGNFPGRFSGRQFSNSRSEMNVSTLELGDSALYLCASSLHPGQDNEQFFGPGTRLTVL.